These 24 T cell receptor beta chains share one sample of origin, sequenced in a study of T cell responses to AZD1222 COVID-19 vaccine. The protocol was immunoSEQ multiplex PCR, while the TCRdb copy is restricted to in-frame clones and leaves out a portion. The table lists 100,000 to 120,000 clones, roughly 93% of them singletons, with about 3% in the top ten. The sample in question was peripheral blood, obtained 28 days after the second AZD1222 dose. These receptors were taken from an adult who received the AZD1222 COVID-19 vaccine.

This chain connects TRBV18 to TRBJ2-3, with 10 bases identical to TRBD2. Germline values: CDR1 KGHSH, CDR2 LQKENI. The V and J ends lost 4 bases and 2 bases, in that order; junction bases with no gene match: 6. The CDR3 is 16 residues long. CDR3 DNA: TGTGCCAGCTCACGGACTAGCGGCATATCCACAGATACGCAGTATTTT. It translates to CASSRTSGISTDTQYF.

This clone was seen once. V gene TRBV12-3 or TRBV12-4 combines with J gene TRBJ2-1, with D hard to call. V lost 5 bases and J 10 bases, leaving 12 bases between the germline ends. The CDR3 length is 12 residues. The CDR3 sequence is CASSPQRLEQFF. The CDR3 DNA sequence: TGTGCCAGCAGTCCCCAACGTCTCGAGCAGTTCTTC.

V usage is TRBV5-4 and J usage is TRBJ2-7; 7 nucleotides match TRBD1. Germline assignment: CDR1 SGHNT and CDR2 YYREEE (reference sequence). This CDR3 has 15 amino acids. The V segment lost 1 base and the J segment 5 bases; nucleotides outside the gene matches: 9. DNA of the CDR3: TGTGCCAGCAGCTTGCCCGGGACAGTATCTCACGAGCAGTACTTC. Its protein is CASSLPGTVSHEQYF.

The chain links TRBV9 to TRBJ2-5; 9 bases agree with TRBD2. V shed 0 bases, J shed 10 bases, and the junction held 7 bases outside the gene matches. This CDR3 comprises 14 residues. Germline-derived CDR1 and CDR2 are SGDLS and YYNGEE. DNA of the CDR3: TGTGCCAGCAGCGTAGCAGATAGCGGGAGAGGCCAGTACTTC. Translating it yields CASSVADSGRGQYF.

The chain uses TRBV27 and TRBJ1-2; no firm D call. The CDR3 covers 15 residues. Germline loops: CDR1 MNHEY, CDR2 SMNVEV (reference sequence). V dropped 2 bases and J dropped 4 bases, with 14 bases sitting between them. The chain's CDR3 is CASSLTAGLPYGYTF. Written as DNA, the CDR3 is TGTGCCAGCAGTTTAACCGCCGGGCTACCCTATGGCTACACCTTC.

The chain has TRBV15 and TRBJ1-1; D is unresolved. CDR1 is LNHNV, CDR2 YYDKDF, per germline (reference sequence). The CDR3 spans 13 residues. Trimming stripped 4 bases from V and 5 bases from J, with 11 bases between. CDR3 in DNA: TGTGCCACCAGCAATTTATGGGGAACTGAAGCTTTCTTT. Residues: CATSNLWGTEAFF.

The CDR3 reads CASRSGTNLNQPQHF. The DNA for the CDR3 is TGTGCCAGCAGATCCGGGACGAACCTAAATCAGCCCCAGCATTTT. The V gene is TRBV5-5, the J gene TRBJ1-5, with D possibly being TRBD1 (5 bases). This CDR3 has 15 amino acids. CDR1 is SGHKS, CDR2 YYEKEE, per germline (reference sequence). The V and J ends lost 5 bases and 4 bases respectively, with 16 bases between them.

The chain is built from TRBV6-4 and TRBJ1-1; D is uncertain. The V gene's germline CDR1 is MRHNA and CDR2 SNTAGT. Trimming shortened V by 6 bases and J by 1 base, and 15 bases separated the two germline ends. The CDR3 sequence is 15 residues long. The CDR3 DNA reads as TGTGCCAGCAGGGCTGAGGACTCTTGGAACACTGAAGCTTTCTTT. Its protein product is CASRAEDSWNTEAFF.

V and J are TRBV4-1 and TRBJ2-3; TRBD1 is a possible D gene (7 bases). The CDR3 consists of 18 residues. V lost 0 bases, J lost 4 bases, and 20 bases lay in between. Germline V CDR1 and CDR2: MGHRA, YSYEKL. The CDR3 coding sequence is TGCGCCAGCAGCCAAGAATGGAGGGGGCGAGGGTTGGCAGATACGCAGTATTTT. Protein: CASSQEWRGRGLADTQYF.

The CDR3 protein is CASRKTDHYNEQFF. CDR3 nucleotide sequence: TGTGCCAGCAGAAAGACGGATCACTACAATGAGCAGTTCTTC. This sequence joins TRBV6-4 and TRBJ2-1; D not resolved. Trimming took 6 bases from V and 3 from J, leaving 12 bases between them. Germline loops: CDR1 MRHNA, CDR2 SNTAGT. The CDR3 is 14 amino acids.

The chain is built from TRBV27 and TRBJ2-7; maybe TRBD2 (6 bases). Trimming pared 6 bases from V and 3 bases from J, leaving 15 bases between. The CDR3 loop spans 14 amino acids. CDR1 and CDR2 from the germline V gene are MNHEY and SMNVEV (reference sequence). The CDR3 spells CASRSAGSYYEQYF. The CDR3 coding sequence is TGTGCCAGCAGATCCGCGGGATCATACTACGAGCAGTACTTC.

This chain links TRBV18 with TRBJ1-2; tentatively, D is TRBD1 (6 bases). From germline, CDR1 is KGHSH and CDR2 LQKENI. The CDR3 spans 13 residues. V was trimmed by 5 bases and J by 2 bases, leaving 9 bases between them. This CDR3 is CASSSGQNYGYTF. Written as DNA, the CDR3 is TGTGCCAGCTCATCAGGACAGAACTATGGCTACACCTTC.

The V gene is TRBV27, the J gene TRBJ2-5, with D tentatively TRBD1 (5 bases). Trimming stripped 8 bases from V and 5 bases from J, with 18 bases between. The CDR3 runs 14 residues. The germline V gene has CDR1 MNHEY and CDR2 SMNVEV (reference sequence). The CDR3 reads CASRSQAGRETQYF. The CDR3 DNA follows: TGTGCCAGCCGAAGCCAGGCAGGGCGGGAGACCCAGTACTTC.

The chain recombines TRBV13 with TRBJ2-1; 7 bases are a match to TRBD2. This CDR3 is built from 14 residues. CDR1 is PRHDT and CDR2 is FYEKMQ in the germline V gene (reference sequence). V lost 3 bases to trimming and J lost 4 bases; unmatched junction nucleotides: 3. CDR3 loop: CASSFQRGYNEQFF. The CDR3, as DNA: TGTGCCAGCAGCTTCCAGCGGGGATACAATGAGCAGTTCTTC.

The V and J genes are TRBV18 and TRBJ1-1, with 9 bases fitting TRBD1. Per the germline V gene, CDR1 is KGHSH and CDR2 is LQKENI. The junction had 6 bases not matched to a gene; V was cut back by 6 bases and J by 10 bases. The CDR3 loop spans 12 amino acids. CDR3 sequence: CASSRTDRGAFF. The CDR3 DNA follows: TGTGCCAGCTCGAGAACGGACAGGGGAGCTTTCTTT.

The CDR3 sequence is CASSLLGPPSDSPLHF. In DNA, the CDR3 is TGTGCCAGCAGCTTATTGGGCCCCCCTAGTGATTCACCCCTCCACTTT. This sequence joins TRBV7-8 and TRBJ1-6; D not certain. The CDR3 runs 16 residues. Germline CDR1 is SGHVS and CDR2 is FQNEAQ. The V and J ends lost 2 bases and 8 bases respectively, with 16 bases between them.

V gene TRBV28 combines with J gene TRBJ1-1, with D perhaps matching TRBD1 (5 bases). V lost 6 bases and J lost 5, with 25 bases in between. This CDR3 spans 17 amino acids. Looked up from germline, CDR1 is MDHEN and CDR2 is SYDVKM. CDR3 nucleotides: TGTGCCAGCAGCCTTGGTGGAGTACAGGCTTCGGGAACTGAAGCTTTCTTT. Protein: CASSLGGVQASGTEAFF.

V gene TRBV2 combines with J gene TRBJ1-1; maybe TRBD1 (5 bases). The germline gives CDR1 SNHLY, CDR2 FYNNEI. V shed 2 bases and J shed 13 bases, with 14 bases lying between them. The CDR3 totals 12 residues. The DNA of the CDR3 is TGTGCCAGCAGTGAATTACTCAGGGTTTTTTTCTTT. This sequence encodes CASSELLRVFFF.

J is TRBJ1-2 and V is TRBV12-3 or TRBV12-4, with no clear D. The CDR3 is 12 residues long. V lost 3 bases to trimming and J lost 3 bases, with 5 bases between them. The CDR3 DNA sequence: TGTGCCAGCAGTTTGGGGTACTATGGCTACACCTTC. Protein product: CASSLGYYGYTF.

The V call is TRBV3-1 (or the pseudogene TRBV3-2), the J call TRBJ2-1; D gene uncertain. The CDR3 runs 15 residues. Germline V gene lookup returns CDR1 LGHDT and CDR2 YNNKEL (reference sequence). Trimming shortened V by 7 bases and J by 0 bases, and 13 bases separated the two germline ends. CDR3 sequence: CASTSTQSSYNEQFF. The CDR3 bases are TGTGCCAGCACCTCGACACAGAGCTCCTACAATGAGCAGTTCTTC.

The chain joins TRBV3-1 (or the pseudogene TRBV3-2) to TRBJ1-6; 11 positions agree with TRBD1. V dropped 1 base and J dropped 10; count of bases not matched to a gene: 3. Germline lookup yields CDR1 LGHDT and CDR2 YNNKEL (reference sequence). This CDR3 contains 15 residues. CDR3 nucleotide sequence: TGTGCCAGCAGCCAAGGCGGGACAGGGGGATCACCCCTCCACTTT. It codes for CASSQGGTGGSPLHF.

The V and J genes are TRBV6-6 and TRBJ2-2; 13 nucleotides match TRBD2. Germline values: CDR1 MNHNY, CDR2 SVGAGI (reference sequence). J lost 5 bases, V lost 5 bases, and 8 bases had no gene match. CDR3 length: 17 residues. The CDR3 is CASSRGLAGPRTGELFF. The CDR3 bases are TGTGCCAGCAGTCGGGGACTAGCGGGGCCTCGAACCGGGGAGCTGTTTTTT.

The rearrangement uses TRBV27 and TRBJ1-2; 9 positions agree with TRBD1. CDR1 MNHEY and CDR2 SMNVEV come from the germline V gene (reference sequence). V gave up 2 bases and J gave up 7 bases; unmatched junction bases: 2. CDR3 length: 13 amino acids. CDR3 DNA: TGTGCCAGCAGTTTAGCACAGGGGGCTGGCTACACCTTC. Amino acids: CASSLAQGAGYTF.

The V gene is TRBV5-4, the J gene TRBJ1-1; D is unclear. From germline, CDR1 is SGHNT and CDR2 YYREEE (reference sequence). The CDR3 has 14 residues. V gave up 5 bases and J gave up 2 bases, with 13 bases separating them. The CDR3 nucleotides are TGTGCCAGCAGTCAAAGGGAGTTTAACACTGAAGCTTTCTTT. It encodes CASSQREFNTEAFF.